This passage covers 6 T cell receptor beta chains from one sample sequenced in a study of shared clonotypes between healthy human individuals. This table comes from immunoSEQ multiplex PCR, and its TCRdb copy is limited to in-frame clones, with some not included. The sample lists around 100,000 clones, 65% to 70% occurring once. What was sequenced was memory CD8+ T cells sorted from blood. Documented subset: CD45RO+ cells pooled with CCR7-negative TemRA cells. The receptors originated from a man younger than 45 in good health.

The chain has TRBV5-1 and TRBJ1-4; unclear D gene. Germline CDR1 and CDR2: SGHRS and YFSETQ. V was pared by 0 bases and J by 7 bases, with 10 bases between. This CDR3 contains 14 residues. CDR3 loop: CASSLGRQTEKLFF. The CDR3 DNA is TGCGCCAGCAGCTTGGGACGGCAAACTGAAAAACTGTTTTTT.

Many counts were recorded for this clone. The chain uses TRBV28 and TRBJ2-1; tentatively, D is TRBD2 (7 bases). CDR1 is MDHEN and CDR2 is SYDVKM in the germline V gene. Trimming shortened V by 8 bases and J by 8 bases, and 16 bases separated the two germline ends. This CDR3 is 13 amino acids long. CDR3 DNA: TGTGCCAGCGAGGGGGGAGGGGGATATGAGCAGTTCTTC. As protein: CASEGGGGYEQFF.

The chain has TRBV7-2 and TRBJ2-7, with 14 bases fitting TRBD2. With 2 bases clipped from V and 4 bases from J, the junction kept 4 bases outside the gene matches. The CDR3 sequence is 16 residues long. Per germline, CDR1 SGHTA and CDR2 FQGNSA. CDR3 residues: CASSLRTSGRYYEQYF. The CDR3 nucleotides are TGTGCCAGCAGCTTAAGGACTAGCGGGAGGTATTACGAGCAGTACTTC.

This clone turned up a few times. The chain joins TRBV5-6 to TRBJ1-2, with D tentatively TRBD1 (6 bases). Germline-derived CDR1 and CDR2 are SGHDT and YYEEEE. The germline V and J ends were trimmed by 0 bases and 8 bases, with 14 bases remaining between them. The length of the CDR3 is 14 residues. The CDR3 DNA follows: TGTGCCAGCAGCTTGGGACAGGCTCGAGGAGGCTACACCTTC. Translated: CASSLGQARGGYTF.

This clone was seen only a few times. The CDR3 DNA sequence: TGCGCCAGCAGCCAAGAGGCCAGGGACGATCAGCCCCAGCATTTT. The encoded protein is CASSQEARDDQPQHF. The chain is built from TRBV4-3 and TRBJ1-5, with a tentative D call TRBD1 (5 bases). Germline V gene data show CDR1 as LGHNA and CDR2 as YSLEER. The CDR3 has 15 amino acids. The ends were cut back, 0 bases at V and 5 bases at J, with 11 bases in the middle.

Written as DNA, the CDR3 is TGTGCCAGCAGTGAAGAGGGGACTCTGGAAAAACTGTTTTTT. Protein product: CASSEEGTLEKLFF. V and J are TRBV6-1 and TRBJ1-4, with D perhaps matching TRBD1 (5 bases). Trimming pared 1 base from V and 8 bases from J, leaving 11 bases between. Germline V lookup: CDR1 MNHNS, CDR2 SASEGT. CDR3 length: 14 residues.